The rows below give T cell receptor beta chains drawn from one sample of a study of blood T cells in healthy people across ages. Using its own MiXCR run on the 5' RACE reads, TCRdb lists one record per CDR3 protein. The table records 1.5 million to 2 million distinct CDR3 sequences, around half of them present only once. The sample taken for sequencing was blood. The receptors here all came from a woman aged 40 to 50 in good health. Each CDR3 is given with its conserved first and last residue. A D gene is named only where the DNA matches it firmly. Some rows have no size entry. The others give once, few or many, or a class for an expanded clone.

TRBV20-1,NA,TRBJ2-4,few,CSASGAAIQYF,TGCAGTGCTAGCGGAGCAGCCATTCAGTACTTC
TRBV29-1,NA,TRBJ1-1,NA,CSVDFVGNTEAFF,TGCAGCGTTGATTTTGTGGGGAACACTGAAGCTTTCTTT
TRBV6-5,TRBD1,TRBJ2-3,NA,CASSYLLTGVADTQYF,TGTGCCAGCAGTTATCTCTTGACAGGGGTCGCAGATACGCAGTATTTT
TRBV28,NA,TRBJ2-3,NA,CASSYQGLFTDTQYF,TGTGCCAGCAGTTATCAGGGGCTTTTCACAGATACGCAGTATTTT
TRBV10-3,NA,TRBJ2-5,few,CAISELRETQYF,TGTGCCATCAGTGAGCTACGAGAGACCCAGTACTTC
TRBV12-3/TRBV12-4,NA,TRBJ2-7,NA,CASRADYEQYF,TGTGCCAGCAGGGCGGACTACGAGCAGTACTTC
TRBV15,NA,TRBJ1-1,NA,CATTAGGGGTEAFF,TGTGCCACCACGGCTGGGGGTGGAGGCACTGAAGCTTTCTTT
TRBV11-1,TRBD2,TRBJ2-7,few,CASSPQESGDPYEQYF,TGTGCCAGCAGCCCCCAGGAAAGCGGGGACCCCTACGAGCAGTACTTC
TRBV4-3,TRBD2,TRBJ2-5,once,CASSQDSGTRETQYF,TGCGCCAGCAGCCAAGATAGCGGGACTAGAGAGACCCAGTACTTC
TRBV6-6,NA,TRBJ2-1,NA,CASSKPGDNEQFF,TGTGCCAGCAGTAAGCCCGGGGACAATGAGCAGTTCTTC
TRBV12-3/TRBV12-4,TRBD2,TRBJ2-1,NA,CASSFSTGGTYNEQFF,TGTGCCAGCAGTTTCTCTACCGGGGGGACCTACAATGAGCAGTTCTTC
TRBV5-1,NA,TRBJ1-2,NA,CASRGPGEDRYTF,TGCGCCAGCCGAGGGCCAGGTGAGGATCGCTACACCTTC
TRBV4-3,NA,TRBJ2-7,NA,CASSQGSVPSYEQYF,TGCGCCAGCAGCCAAGGGTCAGTCCCTTCCTACGAGCAGTACTTC
TRBV13,NA,TRBJ2-1,NA,CASSAQGTSYNEQFF,TGTGCCAGCAGCGCCCAGGGGACCTCCTACAATGAGCAGTTCTTC
TRBV9,NA,TRBJ1-2,NA,CASSVGNREGGYTF,TGTGCCAGCAGCGTAGGCAACAGAGAAGGGGGCTACACCTTC
TRBV11-2,TRBD1,TRBJ2-7,few,CASSQGQVSSYEQYF,TGTGCCAGCAGCCAGGGACAGGTGAGCTCCTACGAGCAGTACTTC
TRBV20-1,TRBD1,TRBJ2-1,few,CSARVHRDRLYNEQFF,TGCAGTGCTAGAGTCCACCGGGACAGGCTATACAATGAGCAGTTCTTC
TRBV7-2,TRBD1,TRBJ2-5,NA,CASSSGTGAKRETQYF,TGTGCCAGCAGCTCCGGGACAGGGGCGAAGAGAGAGACCCAGTACTTC
TRBV6-6,TRBD2,TRBJ2-1,NA,CASSYELTGTTKQFF,TGTGCCAGCAGTTACGAGCTCACCGGGACTACTAAGCAGTTCTTC
TRBV25-1,NA,TRBJ1-2,NA,CASSEPHRPTSSYTF,TGTGCCAGCAGTGAGCCTCACCGACCCACCTCCAGCTACACCTTC
TRBV7-6,NA,TRBJ2-1,NA,CASSLTTAGTYNEQFF,TGTGCCAGCAGCTTAACAACGGCGGGAACCTACAATGAGCAGTTCTTC
TRBV28,NA,TRBJ1-2,NA,CASSPPSGIYGYTF,TGTGCCAGCAGCCCACCTTCAGGGATCTATGGCTACACCTTC
TRBV7-2,TRBD2,TRBJ2-3,few,CASSFASGGTDTQYF,TGTGCCAGCAGCTTTGCTAGCGGGGGCACAGATACGCAGTATTTT
TRBV6-2/TRBV6-3,TRBD1,TRBJ1-2,NA,CASSYVPGGLSVGYTF,TGTGCCAGCAGTTACGTTCCAGGGGGATTGAGTGTTGGCTACACCTTC
TRBV25-1,TRBD2,TRBJ2-1,few,CASSEYMGGGYNEQFF,TGTGCCAGCAGTGAATATATGGGGGGGGGCTACAATGAGCAGTTCTTC
TRBV7-2,NA,TRBJ1-5,NA,CASSFDLGLYQPQHF,TGTGCCAGCAGTTTCGACTTGGGGTTATATCAGCCCCAGCATTTT
TRBV3-1,NA,TRBJ2-6,many,CASSQESSGANVLTF,TGTGCCAGCAGCCAAGAAAGTTCTGGGGCCAACGTCCTGACTTTC
TRBV5-1,NA,TRBJ1-2,few,CASSLVDPDNYGYTF,TGCGCCAGCAGCTTGGTGGACCCAGATAACTATGGCTACACCTTC
TRBV7-2,NA,TRBJ1-5,NA,CASSLGTISQPQHF,TGTGCCAGCAGCTTAGGGACAATCAGTCAGCCCCAGCATTTT
TRBV4-2,NA,TRBJ2-4,NA,CASAQGGNSKNIQYF,TGTGCCAGCGCACAAGGAGGGAATTCCAAAAACATTCAGTACTTC